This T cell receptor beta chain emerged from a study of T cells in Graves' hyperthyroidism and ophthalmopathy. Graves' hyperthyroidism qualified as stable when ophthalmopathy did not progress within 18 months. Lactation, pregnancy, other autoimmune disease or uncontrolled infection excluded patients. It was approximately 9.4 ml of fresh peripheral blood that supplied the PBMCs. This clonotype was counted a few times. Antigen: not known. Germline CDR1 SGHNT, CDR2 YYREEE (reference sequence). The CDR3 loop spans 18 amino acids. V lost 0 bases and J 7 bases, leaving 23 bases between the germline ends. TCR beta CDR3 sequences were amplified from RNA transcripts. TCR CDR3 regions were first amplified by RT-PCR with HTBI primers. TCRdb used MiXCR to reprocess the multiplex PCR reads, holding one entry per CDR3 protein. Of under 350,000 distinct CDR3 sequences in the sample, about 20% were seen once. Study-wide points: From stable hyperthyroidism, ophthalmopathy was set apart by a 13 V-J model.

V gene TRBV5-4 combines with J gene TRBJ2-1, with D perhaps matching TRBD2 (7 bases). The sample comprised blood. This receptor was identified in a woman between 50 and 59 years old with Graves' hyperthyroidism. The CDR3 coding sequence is TGTGCCAGCAGCTTGGTCCAGGGGAGGGGGTTTATGGTGAATGAGCAGTTCTTC. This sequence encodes CASSLVQGRGFMVNEQFF.